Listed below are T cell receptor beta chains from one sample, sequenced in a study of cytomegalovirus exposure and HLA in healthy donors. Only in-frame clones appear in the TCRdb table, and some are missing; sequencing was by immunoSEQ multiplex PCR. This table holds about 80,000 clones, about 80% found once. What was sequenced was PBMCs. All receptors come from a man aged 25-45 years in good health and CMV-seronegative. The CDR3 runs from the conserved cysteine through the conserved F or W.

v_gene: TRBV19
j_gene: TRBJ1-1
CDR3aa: CASSIRGMNTEAFF

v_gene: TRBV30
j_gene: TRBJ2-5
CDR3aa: CAWSSGTSDLETQYF

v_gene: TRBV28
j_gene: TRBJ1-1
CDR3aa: CASRKPGQGTYTEAFF

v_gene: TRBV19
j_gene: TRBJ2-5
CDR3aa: CASAISGQGRETQYF

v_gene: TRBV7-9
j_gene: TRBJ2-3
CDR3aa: CAVQLAGDTQYF

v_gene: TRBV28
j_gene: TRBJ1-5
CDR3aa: CASSLLDRHRGQANQPQHF

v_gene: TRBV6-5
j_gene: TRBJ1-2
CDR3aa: CASSRYRENYGYTF

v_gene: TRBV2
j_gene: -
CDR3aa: CASGEGGGAPYEQYF

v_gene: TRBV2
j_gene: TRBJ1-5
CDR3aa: CASTGKSNQPQHF

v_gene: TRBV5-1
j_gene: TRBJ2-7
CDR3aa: CASSWGQGSYEQYF

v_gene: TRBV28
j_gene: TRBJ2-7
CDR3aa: CASSLAVGVFNEQYF

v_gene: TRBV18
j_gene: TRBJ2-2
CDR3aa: CASSPLEAGELFF

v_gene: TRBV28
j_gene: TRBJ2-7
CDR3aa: CASTKTGKGHEQYF

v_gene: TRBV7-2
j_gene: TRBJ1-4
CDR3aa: CASSLRQLNEKLFF

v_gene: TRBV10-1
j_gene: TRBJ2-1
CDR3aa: CASGKVAGDEQFF

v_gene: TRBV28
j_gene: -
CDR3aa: CASSHQGAGTYEQYF

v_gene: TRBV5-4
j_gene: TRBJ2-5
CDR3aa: CASSSSLPQETQYF

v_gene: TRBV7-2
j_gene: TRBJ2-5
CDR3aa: CASSLVLAGAETQYF

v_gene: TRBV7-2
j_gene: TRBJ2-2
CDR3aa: CASSLAAAGGGTGELFF

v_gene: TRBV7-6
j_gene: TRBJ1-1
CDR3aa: CASSPLWANAEAFF

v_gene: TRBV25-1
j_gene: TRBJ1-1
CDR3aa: CASSGLGGNTEAFF

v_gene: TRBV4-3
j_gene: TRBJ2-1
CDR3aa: CASSQDGSGIYNEQFF

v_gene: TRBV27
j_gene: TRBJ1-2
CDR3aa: CASSFLRGHGYTF

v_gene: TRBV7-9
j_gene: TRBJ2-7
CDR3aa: CASSLLTGPHEQYF

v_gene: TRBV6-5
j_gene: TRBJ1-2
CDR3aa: CASSSTGGDGYTF

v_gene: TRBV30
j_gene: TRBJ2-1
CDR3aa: CAWSTSGGYKQFF

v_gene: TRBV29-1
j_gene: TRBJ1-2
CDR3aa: CSVTGGRGYTF

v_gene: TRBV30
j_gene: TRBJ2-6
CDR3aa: CASPAGGGGSWGANVLTF

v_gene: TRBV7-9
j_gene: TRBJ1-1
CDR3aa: CASSSPGGWDTEAFF

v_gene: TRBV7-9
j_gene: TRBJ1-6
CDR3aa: CASSLGTGGSPLPF

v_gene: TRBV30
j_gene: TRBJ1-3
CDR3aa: CAWSLGQGAGNTIYF

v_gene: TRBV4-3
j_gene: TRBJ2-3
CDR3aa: CASSQGTGAGGGDTQYF

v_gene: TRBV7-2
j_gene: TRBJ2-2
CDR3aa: CASSQYTGELFF

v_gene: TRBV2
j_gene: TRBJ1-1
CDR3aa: CATYTGTEAFF

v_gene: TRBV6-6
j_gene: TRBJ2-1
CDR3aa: CASRPGTSGYNEQFF

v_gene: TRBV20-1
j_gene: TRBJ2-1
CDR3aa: CSAPLNNEQFF

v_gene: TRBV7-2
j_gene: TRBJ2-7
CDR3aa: CASSPMIASGRSEQYF

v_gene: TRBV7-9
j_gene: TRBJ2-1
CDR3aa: CSSSLVLSSYNEQFF

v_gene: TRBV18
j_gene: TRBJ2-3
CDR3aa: CASSPVTGGTDTQYF

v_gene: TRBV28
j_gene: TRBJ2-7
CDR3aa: CASSFRLAGGYEQYF

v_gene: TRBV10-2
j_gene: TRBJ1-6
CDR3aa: CASSDTPSPLHF

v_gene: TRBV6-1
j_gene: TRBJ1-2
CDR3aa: CASSDAGADYGYTF

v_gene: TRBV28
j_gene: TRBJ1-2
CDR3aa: CASTGTDNYGYTF

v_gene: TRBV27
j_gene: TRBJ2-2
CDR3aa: CASSLGLQGASGELFF

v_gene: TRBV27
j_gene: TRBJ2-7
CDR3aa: CASSLLGLENEQYF

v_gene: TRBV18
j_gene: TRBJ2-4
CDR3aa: CASSPIDSKNIQYF

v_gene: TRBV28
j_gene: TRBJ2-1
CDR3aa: CASSFGSGELGEQFF

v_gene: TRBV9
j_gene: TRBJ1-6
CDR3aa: CASSVGTVSNSPLHF

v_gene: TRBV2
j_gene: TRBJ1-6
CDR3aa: CASSRGWGSPLHF

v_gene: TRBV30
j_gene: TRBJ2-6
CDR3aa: CAKDRGSNVLTF

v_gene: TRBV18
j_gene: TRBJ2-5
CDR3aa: CASSPGLAEQETQYF

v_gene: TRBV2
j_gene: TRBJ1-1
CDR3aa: CASQGSGTEAFF

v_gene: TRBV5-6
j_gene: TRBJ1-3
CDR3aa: CASSLEELPGNTIYF

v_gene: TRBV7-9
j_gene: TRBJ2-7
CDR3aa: CSSQGSGTGSYEQYF

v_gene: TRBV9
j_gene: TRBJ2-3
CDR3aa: CASSVGSQGNTQYF

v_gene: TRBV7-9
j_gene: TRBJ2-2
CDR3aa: CSSSLDYGELFF

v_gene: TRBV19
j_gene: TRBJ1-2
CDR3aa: CASSIGTRYGYTF